This is a list of T cell receptor beta chains from one sample in a study of T cell repertoires in cytomegalovirus infection. In TCRdb, the reads were re-called with MiXCR into one record per CDR3 protein. The sample holds about 300,000 distinct CDR3 sequences, roughly 9.3% seen once. The sequencing input was PBMCs. Every receptor here comes from a human donor in good health (CMV status not recorded). Some clones in this sample may be carry-over from other donors' samples. CDR3s leave out the opening cysteine and the closing phenylalanine or tryptophan.

CDR3aa: ASRRTGGEQNIQY; v_gene: TRBV6-5
CDR3aa: ASSPKGGGAWETQY; v_gene: TRBV3-1
CDR3aa: ASSGLNARYGYT; v_gene: TRBV3-1
CDR3aa: ASSQSGSGQGNEQY; v_gene: TRBV23-1
CDR3aa: ASSPTGMNTEAF; v_gene: TRBV7-6
CDR3aa: ASSQVGFGYT; v_gene: TRBV14
CDR3aa: ASSTRTHPYNEQF; v_gene: TRBV6-1
CDR3aa: SAPGQGAPGTEAF; v_gene: TRBV20-1
CDR3aa: ASSQTGGGMGETQY; v_gene: TRBV4-2
CDR3aa: SAPKGGLLVTDTQY; v_gene: TRBV20-1
CDR3aa: ASSFVPGDEQF; v_gene: TRBV7-2
CDR3aa: ASNRGGTEAF; v_gene: TRBV2
CDR3aa: ASSRTGEGNEQF; v_gene: TRBV19
CDR3aa: ASSGGSYNEQF; v_gene: TRBV7-2
CDR3aa: ASSEVGGAGANVLT; v_gene: TRBV25-1
CDR3aa: ASSKGQGETGYT; v_gene: TRBV7-6
CDR3aa: SARSLGAGTSGFSSYNEQF; v_gene: TRBV20-1
CDR3aa: ASRLAVTRDHEQF; v_gene: TRBV7-2
CDR3aa: SVVTGADGYT; v_gene: TRBV29-1
CDR3aa: SASPGRGPNQPQH; v_gene: TRBV20-1
CDR3aa: ATSDFGTSGGGEQF; v_gene: TRBV24-1
CDR3aa: SARPGARQGETQY; v_gene: TRBV20-1
CDR3aa: ASRRGQDSDEQY; v_gene: TRBV5-1
CDR3aa: ASSLGQMNTEAF; v_gene: TRBV7-2
CDR3aa: AISESRGSGYT; v_gene: TRBV10-3
CDR3aa: ASSPGRMNTEAF; v_gene: TRBV5-1
CDR3aa: ASSRGGLSNQPQH; v_gene: TRBV6-5
CDR3aa: AILDERDTQY; v_gene: TRBV10-3
CDR3aa: ASSLAIARTGELL; v_gene: TRBV7-9
CDR3aa: ASSQGMDSYEQY; v_gene: TRBV11-3
CDR3aa: ASSGEASYT; v_gene: TRBV2
CDR3aa: ASSTTGFDSPLH; v_gene: TRBV19
CDR3aa: SARVPGAYTQY; v_gene: TRBV20-1
CDR3aa: ASSPPWGTGNNEQF; v_gene: TRBV18
CDR3aa: ASADRAYSYEQY; v_gene: TRBV28
CDR3aa: ASSAEGPTGELF; v_gene: TRBV2
CDR3aa: ASSTFLPNTEAF; v_gene: TRBV6-1
CDR3aa: ASSRRPEYEQY; v_gene: TRBV7-8
CDR3aa: SARAMGGGNEKLF; v_gene: TRBV20-1
CDR3aa: SGGQGPGTEAF; v_gene: TRBV29-1
CDR3aa: ASSFSAREYT; v_gene: TRBV28
CDR3aa: SVGGSEVF; v_gene: TRBV29-1
CDR3aa: ASSPSGTGKRTEAF; v_gene: TRBV14
CDR3aa: ASSLSSGGPEAF; v_gene: TRBV7-9
CDR3aa: ASSEVGVGLETQY; v_gene: TRBV25-1
CDR3aa: ASSYSLAGDYLLYNEQF; v_gene: TRBV6-5
CDR3aa: ASSIFEDGSTDTQY; v_gene: TRBV19
CDR3aa: ASSQRQGDPYGYT; v_gene: TRBV3-1
CDR3aa: ASSLSSPFGGPFGYT; v_gene: TRBV4-3
CDR3aa: ASPPPGQTYGYT; v_gene: TRBV7-2
CDR3aa: ASSLGQGAGEKLF; v_gene: TRBV7-8
CDR3aa: ASSFGDEQF; v_gene: TRBV5-5
CDR3aa: ASSLDRVYEKLF; v_gene: TRBV28
CDR3aa: ASSQEGRVAIGTGELF; v_gene: TRBV4-3